The rows below give T cell receptor beta chains drawn from one sample of a study of human T cells and chemical hapten exposure. TCRdb recomputed calls from the RACE reads with MiXCR, one row per CDR3 protein. The repertoire holds about 380,000 distinct CDR3 sequences, roughly 5% seen once, with 2% to 3% in the top ten. The specimen was whole blood, collected in connection with sensitization to the hapten diphenylcyclopropenone (DPC). Receptors originate from a woman aged 50 to 60 with alopecia areata. Some clones in this sample may be carry-over from other donors' samples. CDR3s include the opening cysteine and the closing phenylalanine or tryptophan. A D gene is named only where the DNA matches it firmly. Rows may omit the clone size; those that give it use once, few, many or a size class.

TRBJ1-1 | TRBV29-1 | many | - | CSVEVGAGNTEAFF | TGCAGCGTTGAAGTAGGTGCAGGGAATACTGAAGCTTTCTTT
TRBJ2-3 | TRBV10-3 | many | - | CAISPNRERTDTQYF | TGTGCCATCAGCCCTAACAGGGAGAGGACAGATACGCAGTATTTT
TRBJ2-7 | TRBV12-3/TRBV12-4 | many | TRBD1 | CASTPRTGPYEQYF | TGTGCCAGCACTCCCCGGACAGGGCCCTACGAGCAGTACTTC
TRBJ2-7 | TRBV12-3/TRBV12-4 | many | - | CASSPFPPTYQSSYEQYF | TGTGCCAGCAGTCCCTTCCCCCCGACATACCAGAGCTCCTACGAGCAGTACTTC
TRBJ1-6 | TRBV29-1 | many | TRBD1 | CNWTGQGNSPLHF | TGCAACTGGACGGGACAGGGAAATTCACCCCTCCACTTT
TRBJ1-6 | TRBV6-5 | few | TRBD1 | CASTRSGQGGNSPLHF | TGTGCCAGTACCCGCTCTGGACAGGGTGGAAATTCACCCCTCCACTTT
TRBJ2-1 | TRBV9 | many | TRBD2 | CASMGRSGSGNEQFF | TGTGCCAGCATGGGAAGGAGCGGGAGCGGCAATGAGCAGTTCTTC
TRBJ1-2 | TRBV15 | many | TRBD1 | CATSRATGGYYGYTF | TGTGCCACCAGCAGAGCGACAGGGGGCTACTATGGCTACACCTTC
TRBJ2-7 | TRBV3-1 | few | - | CASSQAVRGSAYEQYF | TGTGCCAGCAGCCAAGCCGTGCGGGGTTCCGCCTACGAGCAGTACTTC
TRBJ2-3 | TRBV28 | many | - | CASSPGYGSSSAPSTDTQYF | TGTGCCAGCAGCCCTGGGTACGGATCGAGTAGCGCCCCGAGCACAGATACGCAGTATTTT
TRBJ2-1 | TRBV24-1 | many | - | CATSDLGDYNEQFF | TGTGCCACCAGTGATTTAGGGGACTACAATGAGCAGTTCTTC
TRBJ2-1 | TRBV27 | many | - | CASSLSAGTYNEQFF | TGTGCCAGCAGTTTATCGGCAGGGACCTACAATGAGCAGTTCTTC
TRBJ1-6 | TRBV14 | many | TRBD1 | CASSRRTGKNSPLHF | TGTGCCAGCAGCCGCCGGACAGGGAAAAATTCACCCCTCCACTTT
TRBJ2-1 | TRBV12-5 | - | TRBD2 | CASGSGTSGYNEQFF | TGTGCTAGTGGGTCCGGGACTAGCGGATACAATGAGCAGTTCTTC
TRBJ1-1 | TRBV10-2 | few | - | CASKLVGTEAFF | TGCGCCAGCAAACTGGTGGGGACTGAAGCTTTCTTT
TRBJ2-3 | TRBV5-1 | many | - | CASSVGNPSTDTQYF | TGCGCCAGCAGCGTGGGAAACCCAAGCACAGATACGCAGTATTTT
TRBJ2-7 | TRBV12-3/TRBV12-4 | - | - | CASRGPQGLDEQYF | TGTGCCAGCAGGGGACCACAGGGTTTGGACGAGCAGTACTTC
TRBJ2-3 | TRBV6-5 | few | - | CATRDWGGGTDTQYF | TGTGCCACCAGAGATTGGGGCGGGGGCACAGATACGCAGTATTTT
TRBJ2-2 | TRBV7-9 | few | - | CASGLAGRTGELFF | TGTGCCAGCGGATTAGCTGGGCGTACCGGGGAGCTGTTTTTT
TRBJ2-7 | TRBV30 | many | TRBD2 | CAWGPLLAGSYEQYF | TGTGCCTGGGGTCCCTTACTAGCGGGATCGTACGAGCAGTACTTC
TRBJ2-2 | TRBV6-6 | many | - | CASNTGELFF | TGTGCCTCGAACACCGGGGAGCTGTTTTTT
TRBJ2-6 | TRBV6-5 | - | TRBD2 | CASSTGGGSGANVLTF | TGTGCCAGCAGTACGGGAGGGGGCTCTGGGGCCAACGTCCTGACTTTC
TRBJ2-7 | TRBV7-2 | many | - | CASSFGRSLGVSSYEQYF | TGTGCCAGCAGCTTTGGTAGAAGTCTGGGGGTAAGCTCCTACGAGCAGTACTTC
TRBJ2-1 | TRBV29-1 | few | TRBD1 | CSGRQGSRNEQFF | TGCAGCGGAAGACAGGGGTCGCGGAATGAGCAGTTCTTC